This T cell receptor beta chain was identified in a study of human T cells and chemical hapten exposure. Looking at the study overall: All through the approximately 24-week study, the scalp of each patient received diphenylcyclopropenone doses weekly.

Time point: patch test 3, about 24 weeks after DPC sensitization. Treatment reported: therapeutic diphenylcyclopropenone sensitization with weekly scalp DPC. Each donor was an alopecia patient between 18 and 70 years of age who qualified for DPC. TCRdb re-called the RACE reads with MiXCR, one entry per CDR3 protein. The sample holds about 76,000 distinct CDR3 sequences, 13% seen once. A few counts support this clonotype. CDR3 size: 12 residues. Trimming pared 0 bases from V and 15 bases from J, leaving 12 bases between. Germline V gene data show CDR1 as MNHEY and CDR2 as SVGAGI. This chain joins TRBV6-5 and TRBJ2-1; possible D gene TRBD1, 5 bases. The specimen comprised whole blood, sampled in connection with sensitization to the hapten diphenylcyclopropenone (DPC). This TCR derives from a woman between 45 and 65 years old with alopecia areata. Some clones in this sample may be carry-over from other donors' samples. The CDR3 region is CASSYSRTRLFF. The DNA for the CDR3 is TGTGCCAGCAGTTACTCGAGGACAAGGTTGTTCTTC.